This T cell receptor (beta chain) came from a study of T cells in Graves' hyperthyroidism and ophthalmopathy. The CDR3 totals 16 residues. Trimming at V came to 2 bases and at J to 4 bases, leaving 6 bases not matched to a gene. Germline V gene data show CDR1 as SEHNR and CDR2 as FQNEAQ (reference sequence). This clonotype was detected a few times. The TCR beta CDR3 regions underwent amplification using RNA transcripts as the source. First-round RT-PCR with HTBI primers amplified the TCR CDR3 region. Via MiXCR, TCRdb re-called the multiplex PCR reads, giving one row per CDR3 protein. The data hold about 500,000 distinct CDR3 sequences, with approximately 17% observed a single time.

The TCR originated in a woman between 18 and 30 years old with Graves' ophthalmopathy. The sample taken for sequencing was blood. This sequence joins TRBV7-9 and TRBJ2-3; 10 bases align to TRBD2. The CDR3 DNA is TGTGCCAGCAGCTTATCTATCAGCGGGGGGGCAGATACGCAGTATTTT. Its protein is CASSLSISGGADTQYF.